The T cell receptor beta chain under discussion was sequenced for a study of T cell repertoires in cytomegalovirus infection. Overall study context: Both CMV infection and a matching HLA type were indicated by public TCR beta signatures.

V lost 2 bases to trimming and J lost 4 bases; unmatched junction nucleotides: 4. CDR3 length equals 14 residues. TCRdb ran MiXCR on the reads and lists one entry per CDR3 protein. The sample gives over 300,000 distinct CDR3 sequences, 9.5% of which show up once; 3.5% to 4.5% is in the top ten. The specimen was PBMCs. The rearrangement links TRBV12-3 or TRBV12-4 to TRBJ1-2, with 7 bases matching TRBD1. This clonotype was obtained from a human donor in good health (CMV status not recorded). Some clones in this sample may be carry-over from other donors' samples. As DNA, the CDR3 is TGTGCCAGCAGTTTAATGGCAGGGGGCTATGGCTACACCTTC. It codes for CASSLMAGGYGYTF.